The sequence of this T cell receptor (beta chain) was determined in a study of beta chain features in type 1 diabetes. This clone showed up just once. Its antigen is unknown. Study observations and caveats: Shortening of TCRB CDR3s, moderate but significant, appeared in all four CD4+ subsets of Type 1 diabetes patients.

Blood was drawn once from each donor into heparinised tubes. The draws averaged about 110 mL. Each of the CD4+ naive, central memory, regulatory and stem cell-like memory populations was sorted via CD45RO/CCR7/CD25/CD127/CD95/CD27. Trimming left V 4 bases short and J 0 bases short, with 9 bases between. Germline V lookup: CDR1 GTSNPN, CDR2 SVGIG (reference sequence). CDR3 length: 13 residues. Sequencing targeted expressed TCRB transcripts, as all isolated RNA had been reverse transcribed. Sequencing used immunoSEQ multiplex PCR; TCRdb keeps in-frame clones, though not all of them. The sample consists of approximately 380,000 clones, more than 13% of them appearing once.

The TCR sequence derives from a young woman in good health. This chain connects TRBV30 to TRBJ1-1; D is undetermined. Material: naive CD4+ T cells from blood. DNA of the CDR3: TGTGCCTGGACAGGAAACATGAACACTGAAGCTTTCTTT. Its translation is CAWTGNMNTEAFF.